This T cell receptor (beta chain) was sequenced in a study of ipilimumab plus nivolumab after autologous stem cell transplantation. The wider study: Patients received a median of about five ipilimumab and 8 or 9 nivolumab doses. The DLBCL group included primary refractory and relapsed cases.

This clone was found a few times. The CDR3 runs to 12 residues. Germline V CDR1 and CDR2: SGHVS, FNYEAQ. V was cut by 8 bases and J by 4 bases, with 9 bases left in between. Patients got ipilimumab 1 mg/kg beginning 14 to 28 days post-transplant. Patients got 3 mg/kg IV nivolumab weeks 1, 4, 7, 10, then biweekly through week 26. Produced via immunoSEQ multiplex PCR; TCRdb's table is partial and in-frame only. The table lists 9,000 to 15,000 clones, almost 70% of them singletons. Sequencing was performed on PBMCs, taken in a trial of ipilimumab plus nivolumab as post-transplant consolidation. The chain employs TRBV7-6 and TRBJ2-1; unclear D gene. The receptor was isolated from a male donor with diffuse large B-cell lymphoma. The CDR3 region has the DNA TGTGCCAGCGCCATGGGGTACAATGAGCAGTTCTTC. Translation: CASAMGYNEQFF.